This T cell receptor beta chain was sequenced for a study of breast tumors, draining lymph nodes, adjacent tissues. A note on this clonotype: The antigen remains unidentified.

General observations from the study: The lymph node origin of tumor T cells was framed as consistent with a hypothesis, not demonstrated.

The CDR3 loop spans 14 amino acids. Germline V gene lookup returns CDR1 SGHDT and CDR2 YYEEEE. The V gene lost 10 bases and the J gene lost 7 bases, with 23 bases spanning the gap. TCRdb itself ran the multiplex PCR reads through MiXCR, one entry per CDR3 protein. In the table there are more than 200,000 distinct CDR3 sequences, around 32% of which are singletons. The lymph nodes were axillary draining lymph nodes from breast cancer patients. The gene calls are TRBV5-6 and TRBJ1-2; D call uncertain. The TCR sequence derives from a female donor with breast cancer. Some clones in this sample may be carry-over from other donors' samples. Sequencing input: axillary lymph node tissue. The CDR3 reads CAGTLSSGISGYTF. Written as DNA, the CDR3 is TGTGCCGGCACCCTCTCGTCGGGGATTAGTGGCTACACCTTC.